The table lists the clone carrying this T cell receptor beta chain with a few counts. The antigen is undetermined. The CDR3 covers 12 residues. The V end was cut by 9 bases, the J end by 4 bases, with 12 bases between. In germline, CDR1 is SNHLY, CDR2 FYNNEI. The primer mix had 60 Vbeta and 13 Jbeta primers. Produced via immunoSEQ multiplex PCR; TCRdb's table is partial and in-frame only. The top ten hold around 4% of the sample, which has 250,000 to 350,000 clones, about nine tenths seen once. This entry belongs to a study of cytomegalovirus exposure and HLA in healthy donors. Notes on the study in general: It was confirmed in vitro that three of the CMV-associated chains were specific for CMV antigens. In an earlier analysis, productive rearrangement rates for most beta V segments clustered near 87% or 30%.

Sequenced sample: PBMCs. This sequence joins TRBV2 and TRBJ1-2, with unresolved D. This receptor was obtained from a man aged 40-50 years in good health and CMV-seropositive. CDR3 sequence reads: CASEVGGYGYTF. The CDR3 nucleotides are TGTGCCAGTGAGGTTGGAGGCTATGGCTACACCTTC. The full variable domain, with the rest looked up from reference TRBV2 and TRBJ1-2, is EPEVTQTPSHQVTQMGQEVILRCVPISNHLYFYWYRQILGQKVEFLVSFYNNEISEKSEIFDDQFSVERPDGSNFTLKIRSTKLEDSAMYFCASEVGGYGYTFGSGTRLTVV.